One and the same sample provided the 22 T cell receptor beta chains below, sequenced in a study of blood T cells in healthy people across ages. It was with a sample-barcoded 5' primer and a J-beta primer mix that a second PCR of about 7 to 12 cycles was run. TCRdb reanalysed the 5' RACE reads using MiXCR and keeps one entry per CDR3 protein. The table shows over 500,000 distinct CDR3 sequences, with over 40% occurring only once. The sample consisted of blood. These receptors were collected from a woman aged 80 or over in good health.

The chain employs TRBV10-1 and TRBJ2-7, with TRBD1 matching 9 bases. The V and J ends lost 5 bases and 3 bases, in that order; junction bases with no gene match: 11. The CDR3 has 16 residues. Per the germline V gene, CDR1 is WNHNN and CDR2 is SYGVQD (reference sequence). The CDR3: CASSPGTGLSYYEQYF. DNA of the CDR3: TGCGCCAGCAGTCCCGGGACAGGGCTTTCCTACTACGAGCAGTACTTC.

This clonotype was observed at least ten times. This sequence joins TRBV12-3 or TRBV12-4 and TRBJ2-3; D is unclear. This CDR3 comprises 15 residues. V shed 3 bases and J shed 0 bases, with 10 bases lying between them. The CDR3: CASSFGRASTDTQYF. DNA of the CDR3: TGTGCCAGCAGTTTTGGACGAGCGAGCACAGATACGCAGTATTTT.

The rearrangement uses TRBV2 and TRBJ2-7; D is unclear. V was pared by 5 bases and J by 3 bases, with 11 bases between. CDR3 length: 13 residues. Germline CDR1 reads SNHLY; CDR2 reads FYNNEI. The CDR3 reads CASSKEKNYEQYF. Written as DNA, the CDR3 is TGTGCCAGCAGTAAAGAGAAGAACTACGAGCAGTACTTC.

The chain has TRBV24-1 and TRBJ2-4; D assignment may be TRBD1 or TRBD2 (5 bases each). The CDR3 length is 13 residues. V was cut by 3 bases and J by 8 bases, with 10 bases left in between. CDR1 is KGHDR, CDR2 SFDVKD, per germline. CDR3 sequence: CATSDQGRDIQYF. As DNA, the CDR3 is TGTGCCACCAGTGATCAGGGACGGGACATTCAGTACTTC.

As regards this clonotype: This may be a read error: a much more frequent sequence differs by one nucleotide. This chain links TRBV12-3 or TRBV12-4 with TRBJ2-1; 7 bases match TRBD2. This CDR3 has 15 residues. This chain's CDR3 is CASRLGGSIKNEQFF. DNA of the CDR3: TGTGCCAGCAGGTTAGGCGGGAGTATAAAAAATGAGCAGTTCTTC.

This clonotype was recorded many times. Here the CDR3 DNA reads TGCGCCAGCAGCTGGGACAGGGGGCAGGGTGGCTACACCTTC. This sequence encodes CASSWDRGQGGYTF. The chain has TRBV5-1 and TRBJ1-2; 12 bases match TRBD1. Trimming took 3 bases from V and 7 from J; bases not matched to a gene: 4. Germline-derived CDR1 and CDR2 are SGHRS and YFSETQ. CDR3 length: 14 amino acids.

V is TRBV9 and J is TRBJ1-6; TRBD1 matches at 7 bases. The germline V gene has CDR1 SGDLS and CDR2 YYNGEE. After removal of 4 bases from V and 17 bases from J, the junction contained 24 bases not matched to a gene. The CDR3 contains 17 residues. CDR3 residues: CASSTQPGGGNSAVVHF. DNA for the CDR3: TGTGCCAGCAGCACCCAGCCAGGGGGTGGGAACTCCGCAGTCGTCCACTTT. Looking up the rest from reference TRBV9 and TRBJ1-6 gives the full variable domain: DSGVTQTPKHLITATGQRVTLRCSPRSGDLSVYWYQQSLDQGLQFLIQYYNGEERAKGNILERFSAQQFPDLHSELNLSSLELGDSALYFCASSTQPGGGNSAVVHFGNGTRLTVT.

On this clonotype: A read error is possible here, since a much larger clone lies one base away. This chain uses TRBV29-1 with TRBJ2-7; perhaps TRBD2 as D (6 bases). Germline-derived CDR1 and CDR2 are SQVTM and ANQGSEA. The CDR3 length is 15 residues. V was shortened by 6 bases and J by 7 bases, with 25 bases between the two germline ends. The DNA of the CDR3 is TGCAGCGTCGTATTGGGGGGACGTAGATACAATGAGCAGTACTTC. Protein sequence: CSVVLGGRRYNEQYF.

This clonotype was seen a few times. J is TRBJ2-1 and V is TRBV12-3 or TRBV12-4; D might be TRBD1 or TRBD2, each matching 5 bases. V was shortened by 6 bases and J by 0 bases, with 15 bases between the two germline ends. This CDR3 has 16 residues. CDR3 coding DNA: TGTGCCAGCAGCCCCATGGGGGACCCCTCCTACAATGAGCAGTTCTTC. This translates into CASSPMGDPSYNEQFF.

Concerning this clonotype itself: A read error is possible here, since a much larger clone lies one base away. The genes are TRBV20-1 and TRBJ2-1; maybe TRBD1 (5 bases). This CDR3 has 14 residues. The germline V gene has CDR1 DFQATT and CDR2 SNEGSKA (reference sequence). CDR3 in DNA: TGCAATACGGTTGGGGCGGCCTCCTACAATGAGCAGTTCTTC. Translating it yields CNTVGAASYNEQFF.

The genes are TRBV20-1 and TRBJ2-1; 7 nucleotides align to TRBD2. Trimming removed 4 bases from V and 9 bases from J; junction bases left unmatched: 15. The germline gives CDR1 DFQATT, CDR2 SNEGSKA (reference sequence). The CDR3 has 15 residues. The CDR3 loop is CSATGGTLPGGEQFF. The CDR3 DNA sequence: TGCAGTGCTACCGGGGGGACGTTGCCGGGAGGTGAGCAGTTCTTC.

The chain recombines TRBV7-9 with TRBJ2-1; D gene uncertain. The CDR3 spans 14 residues. V gave up 4 bases and J gave up 7 bases, with 14 bases separating them. Looked up from germline, CDR1 is SEHNR and CDR2 is FQNEAQ (reference sequence). The CDR3 sequence is CASSSGYSSNEQFF. In nucleotides, the CDR3 is TGTGCCAGCAGCTCAGGTTACTCTTCGAATGAGCAGTTCTTC. The variable domain in full, with the rest retrieved from reference TRBV7-9 and TRBJ2-1, is DTGVSQNPRHKITKRGQNVTFRCDPISEHNRLYWYRQTLGQGPEFLTYFQNEAQLEKSRLLSDRFSAERPKGSFSTLEIQRTEQGDSAMYLCASSSGYSSNEQFFGPGTRLTVL.

This clonotype was seen many times. The V and J genes are TRBV7-3 and TRBJ2-3, with 10 bases identical to TRBD2. Germline V gives CDR1 SGHTA, CDR2 FQGTGA. V trimming: 2 bases; J trimming: 3 bases; junction bases outside the gene matches: 5. The CDR3 covers 16 residues. The CDR3 here is CASSLGTSEKTDTQYF. The CDR3, as DNA: TGTGCCAGCAGCTTAGGGACTAGCGAGAAGACAGATACGCAGTATTTT.

As for this clonotype: A clone one base away is much larger, so this may be a read error. The rearrangement links TRBV5-1 to TRBJ2-4, with D possibly matching TRBD2 (7 bases). V was cut by 1 base and J by 2 bases, with 13 bases left in between. Germline V lookup: CDR1 SGHRS, CDR2 YFSETQ. The CDR3 is 16 amino acids. The CDR3 protein is CASSLRGGESKNIQYF. CDR3 in DNA: TGCGCCAGCAGCTTGAGGGGGGGAGAGTCCAAAAACATTCAGTACTTC.

This clonotype appeared many times. The chain employs TRBV12-3 or TRBV12-4 and TRBJ1-6; 10 positions match TRBD1. The CDR3 consists of 15 residues. V dropped 7 bases and J dropped 7; count of bases not matched to a gene: 7. CDR3 DNA: TGTGCCAGCAAGAGACAGGGGGCGCGAAATTCACCCCTCCACTTT. Protein: CASKRQGARNSPLHF.

V gene TRBV20-1 combines with J gene TRBJ1-1; 7 bases agree with TRBD1. V trimming: 6 bases; J trimming: 3 bases; junction bases outside the gene matches: 7. The V gene's germline CDR1 is DFQATT and CDR2 SNEGSKA (reference sequence). The length of the CDR3 is 13 residues. The CDR3 bases are TGCAGTGCAAACATTGACAGGGACACTGAAGCTTTCTTT. This sequence encodes CSANIDRDTEAFF.

Points on this clonotype: A much larger clone is a single base away; this may be a read error. The rearrangement uses TRBV7-9 and TRBJ2-1; D perhaps matches TRBD2 (6 bases). Germline assignment: CDR1 SEHNR and CDR2 FQNEAQ (reference sequence). The CDR3 has 16 amino acids. The CDR3 protein is CAGSLAVSGSYNEQFF. CDR3 DNA sequence: TGTGCCGGCAGCTTAGCGGTTAGCGGCTCCTACAATGAGCAGTTCTTC.

In this sample, this clonotype turned up a few times. The V gene is TRBV7-3, the J gene TRBJ2-7; D ambiguous. CDR1 and CDR2 from the germline V gene are SGHTA and FQGTGA. The CDR3 covers 13 residues. V was shortened by 4 bases and J by 3 bases, with 10 bases between the two germline ends. CDR3 DNA: TGTGCCAGCAGCTGGACCATGGGCTACGAGCAGTACTTC. This sequence encodes CASSWTMGYEQYF.

This clonotype was observed many times. The chain employs TRBV7-9 and TRBJ1-6, with no clear D. Germline CDR1 is SEHNR and CDR2 is FQNEAQ (reference sequence). V lost 1 base to trimming and J lost 11 bases, with 9 bases between them. The CDR3 has 13 residues. This CDR3 is CASSLERLAPLHF. The CDR3 DNA follows: TGTGCCAGCAGCTTAGAACGACTGGCACCCCTCCACTTT.

V gene TRBV3-1 combines with J gene TRBJ2-5, with D possibly matching TRBD1 (6 bases). Trimming took 4 bases from V and 7 from J, leaving 13 bases between them. The germline V gene encodes CDR1 LGHDT and CDR2 YNNKEL (reference sequence). The CDR3 sequence is 13 residues long. Written as DNA, the CDR3 is TGTGCCAGCAGCCCCCCAGGGGCGCGGACCCAGTACTTC. Its protein is CASSPPGARTQYF.

Comment on this clonotype: Possible read error: a much larger clone is one base away. The chain uses TRBV28 and TRBJ2-7; D perhaps matches TRBD2 (6 bases). Germline loops: CDR1 MDHEN, CDR2 SYDVKM. This CDR3 is built from 15 residues. Trimming stripped 6 bases from V and 10 bases from J, with 25 bases between. The CDR3 DNA reads as TGTGCCAGCAGCCGACCACGGGGGAGCCAAGAGGCCCAGTACTTC. It codes for CASSRPRGSQEAQYF.

This sequence joins TRBV7-9 and TRBJ1-1, with 7 bases fitting TRBD1. The V segment lost 5 bases and the J segment 0 bases; nucleotides outside the gene matches: 9. The CDR3 is 16 residues long. Germline V gives CDR1 SEHNR, CDR2 FQNEAQ (reference sequence). The CDR3 loop is CASSTYRGNLNTEAFF. Here the CDR3 DNA reads TGTGCCAGCAGCACCTACAGGGGCAATTTGAACACTGAAGCTTTCTTT.